The sequence of this T cell receptor (beta chain) was determined in a study of blood T cell repertoires in COVID-19. Study-level information: COVID-19 samples, acute and convalescent, were from the United States, Italy and Spain. PBMCs, B-cell-depleted T cells, or T cells were the source of the cDNA or gDNA that made up the material.

In the original processing: Estimation of nucleated cell counts relied on the amplification of reference gene primers. TCRdb's copy holds only in-frame clones and misses some; the assay was immunoSEQ multiplex PCR. Clone size and V and J calls were adopted from that table, with D and trimming inferred from the DNA. Of 170,000 or so clones in the sample, more than 85% were seen once. V shed 5 bases and J shed 8 bases, with 9 bases lying between them. The CDR3 is 12 amino acids. The chain joins TRBV12-3 or TRBV12-4 to TRBJ1-4, with no clear D. Material for sequencing was peripheral blood. This clonotype originated in a man in his forties or fifties with active or convalescent COVID-19. The chain's CDR3 is CASSVLEEKLFF. CDR3 in DNA: TGTGCCAGCAGTGTGCTAGAGGAAAAACTGTTTTTT.